Below are 26 T cell receptor beta chains sequenced from a single sample in a study of blood T cells in healthy people across ages. Combining a sample-barcoded 5' primer with a J-beta primer mix, a second PCR ran for roughly 7 to 12 cycles. TCRdb reprocessed the 5' RACE reads via MiXCR and lists one record per CDR3 protein. In the table there are roughly 800,000 distinct CDR3 sequences, roughly 60% of which are singletons. Sequences were obtained from blood. Receptors originate from a man between 25 and 39 years old in good health.

The chain recombines TRBV18 with TRBJ2-5; 8 bases are a match to TRBD2. Germline CDR1 and CDR2: KGHSH and LQKENI. This CDR3 region has 15 residues. The junction had 12 bases not matched to a gene; V was cut back by 1 base and J by 11 bases. CDR3 DNA: TGTGCCAGCTCACCACTAGCGGGACGGGAGGATGAGCAGTACTTC. Its protein product is CASSPLAGREDEQYF.

This clonotype was seen more than once but under ten times. This sequence joins TRBV28 and TRBJ2-4, with 12 positions matching TRBD2. The CDR3 covers 14 residues. CDR1 and CDR2 (germline): MDHEN, SYDVKM. The junction had 9 bases not matched to a gene; V was cut back by 5 bases and J by 13 bases. The CDR3 nucleotides are TGTGCCAGCAGTCCGGGACTAGCGGGCCTGGGGCAGTACTTC. It codes for CASSPGLAGLGQYF.

The V gene is TRBV2, the J gene TRBJ2-1, with 11 bases identical to TRBD2. Trimming cost V 10 bases and J 2 bases; bases outside gene matches: 13. This CDR3 region has 17 residues. The germline gives CDR1 SNHLY, CDR2 FYNNEI. As DNA, the CDR3 is TGTGCCATCCCGAAAACCATAGCGGGGGGGACCTACAATGAGCAGTTCTTC. This translates into CAIPKTIAGGTYNEQFF.

The chain joins TRBV7-2 to TRBJ1-1; unclear D gene. Trimming cost V 1 base and J 1 base, with 13 bases left between them. The CDR3 is made up of 16 amino acids. Germline loops: CDR1 SGHTA, CDR2 FQGNSA. CDR3 DNA sequence: TGTGCCAGCAGCTTAGTTTGGTCGGCGGCGAACACTGAAGCTTTCTTT. Amino acids: CASSLVWSAANTEAFF.

The chain joins TRBV3-1 to TRBJ2-7; 8 bases agree with TRBD2. Germline V CDR1 and CDR2: LGHDT, YNNKEL (reference sequence). V was clipped by 0 bases and J by 0 bases; unmatched bases: 4. The CDR3 is 16 amino acids. The CDR3 sequence is CASSQDWRGASYEQYF. Here the CDR3 DNA reads TGTGCCAGCAGCCAAGATTGGCGGGGGGCCTCCTACGAGCAGTACTTC.

This clonotype has only a few counts. This chain connects TRBV7-9 to TRBJ2-7; possible D gene TRBD1, 6 bases. Per the germline V gene, CDR1 is SEHNR and CDR2 is FQNEAQ (reference sequence). This CDR3 is 15 amino acids long. The germline V and J ends were trimmed by 2 bases and 2 bases, with 13 bases remaining between them. CDR3 nucleotide sequence: TGTGCCAGCAGCTTACGGCAGGGGCGGACCTACGAGCAGTACTTC. It translates to CASSLRQGRTYEQYF.

A few counts support this clonotype. The V call is TRBV20-1, the J call TRBJ2-1, with D possibly TRBD1 on 5 matching bases. This CDR3 spans 16 amino acids. CDR1 and CDR2 from the germline V gene are DFQATT and SNEGSKA (reference sequence). V was cut by 2 bases and J by 0 bases, with 14 bases left in between. CDR3 bases: TGCAGTGCTAGACCAATCACTGGGGCCTCCTACAATGAGCAGTTCTTC. Its translation is CSARPITGASYNEQFF.

The DNA of the CDR3 is TGTGCCAGCCCTGGGACTAGCGGGGGGCCTTACAATGAGCAGTTCTTC. This sequence encodes CASPGTSGGPYNEQFF. The chain is built from TRBV2 and TRBJ2-1, with 15 bases identical to TRBD2. CDR1 and CDR2 (germline): SNHLY, FYNNEI. The V segment lost 8 bases and the J segment 4 bases; nucleotides outside the gene matches: 6. This CDR3 is 16 amino acids long. Complete variable domain (other parts from reference TRBV2 and TRBJ2-1): EPEVTQTPSHQVTQMGQEVILRCVPISNHLYFYWYRQILGQKVEFLVSFYNNEISEKSEIFDDQFSVERPDGSNFTLKIRSTKLEDSAMYFCASPGTSGGPYNEQFFGPGTRLTVL.

This clonotype was picked up a small number of times. The chain links TRBV12-3 or TRBV12-4 to TRBJ2-3, with 11 bases aligning to TRBD2. This CDR3 is built from 16 residues. V shed 6 bases, J shed 9 bases, and the junction held 14 bases outside the gene matches. The CDR3 coding sequence is TGTGCCAGCAGCCGAGGGACTAGCGGTACTGGAAGGACGCAGTATTTT. This encodes CASSRGTSGTGRTQYF.

V gene TRBV4-3 combines with J gene TRBJ2-5; weak D call: TRBD2 (5 bases). In germline, CDR1 is LGHNA, CDR2 YSLEER. CDR3 length equals 16 residues. V was cut by 1 base and J by 5 bases, with 17 bases left in between. The CDR3 bases are TGCGCCAGCAGCCAAGGTTCTCTAGCCAGGAGGGAGACCCAGTACTTC. Its protein is CASSQGSLARRETQYF.

This chain links TRBV29-1 with TRBJ2-5; TRBD2 matches 9 bases. Germline V lookup: CDR1 SQVTM, CDR2 ANQGSEA. The CDR3 is 14 amino acids. V dropped 4 bases and J dropped 3; count of bases not matched to a gene: 6. The CDR3 DNA is TGCAGCGTTGCCGCGGGAGGGATTAAAGAGACCCAGTACTTC. It yields the protein CSVAAGGIKETQYF. Variable domain in full (rest from reference TRBV29-1 and TRBJ2-5): SAVISQKPSRDICQRGTSLTIQCQVDSQVTMMFWYRQQPGQSLTLIATANQGSEATYESGFVIDKFPISRPNLTFSTLTVSNMSPEDSSIYLCSVAAGGIKETQYFGPGTRLLVL.

This clonotype was picked up a small number of times. J is TRBJ1-1 and V is TRBV7-9; D not resolved. V was cut by 5 bases and J by 8 bases, with 12 bases left in between. The CDR3 consists of 12 residues. Germline-derived CDR1 and CDR2 are SEHNR and FQNEAQ (reference sequence). CDR3 DNA sequence: TGTGCCAGCAGCCCCGGGCCCTCGGAAGCTTTCTTT. Translation gives CASSPGPSEAFF.

The chain carries TRBV12-3 or TRBV12-4 and TRBJ2-5, with 7 bases identical to TRBD2. V was pared by 3 bases and J by 7 bases, with 5 bases of the junction left unmatched. The CDR3 has 13 amino acids. This CDR3 is CASSFGLEATQYF. CDR3 in DNA: TGTGCCAGCAGTTTTGGACTAGAGGCGACCCAGTACTTC.

V and J are TRBV25-1 and TRBJ1-2; a possible D gene is TRBD1 (6 bases). CDR3 size: 16 residues. The ends were cut back, 2 bases at V and 7 bases at J, with 20 bases in the middle. Germline V gene data show CDR1 as MGHDK and CDR2 as SYGVNS. For the CDR3, the DNA is TGTGCCAGCAGTGAAGCCTCCCGGGCAGGGGCCAGTGGCTACACCTTC. Translating it yields CASSEASRAGASGYTF.

This chain joins TRBV4-3 and TRBJ2-5; 9 bases match TRBD1. The CDR3 spans 15 residues. V was clipped by 4 bases and J by 5 bases; unmatched bases: 8. Germline V gene data show CDR1 as LGHNA and CDR2 as YSLEER. CDR3 sequence reads: CASSPTWDRDETQYF. CDR3 nucleotides: TGCGCCAGCAGCCCGACCTGGGACAGGGATGAGACCCAGTACTTC.

This clonotype appeared many times. The CDR3 loop is CSAGRGTSFYEQYF. In DNA, the CDR3 is TGCAGTGCCGGGCGCGGGACTTCCTTCTACGAGCAGTACTTC. The gene calls are TRBV20-1 and TRBJ2-7; tentative D call: TRBD2 (6 bases). Between the trimmed V and J ends, which lost 6 bases and 3 bases, there was a span of 18 bases. This CDR3 is 14 amino acids long. Germline V gene sequence: CDR1 DFQATT, CDR2 SNEGSKA (reference sequence).

The table lists this clonotype with a few counts. The rearrangement uses TRBV9 and TRBJ2-1, with unresolved D. Germline V gene sequence: CDR1 SGDLS, CDR2 YYNGEE. This CDR3 is built from 15 residues. Deletions cut 0 bases from V and 4 bases from J, with 11 bases between. The CDR3 DNA follows: TGTGCCAGCAGCGTAGCCCCAGATCCTTACAATGAGCAGTTCTTC. Its translation is CASSVAPDPYNEQFF. Using reference TRBV9 and TRBJ2-1 for the parts outside the CDR3, the full variable domain is DSGVTQTPKHLITATGQRVTLRCSPRSGDLSVYWYQQSLDQGLQFLIQYYNGEERAKGNILERFSAQQFPDLHSELNLSSLELGDSALYFCASSVAPDPYNEQFFGPGTRLTVL.

This rearrangement joins TRBV12-3 or TRBV12-4 to TRBJ2-7; possible D gene TRBD1, 5 bases. CDR3 length equals 17 residues. The V and J ends lost 2 bases and 2 bases respectively, with 19 bases between them. CDR3 amino acids: CASSLYGLGERTYEQYF. CDR3 sequence (DNA): TGTGCCAGCAGTTTATATGGGCTAGGGGAACGGACCTACGAGCAGTACTTC.

The V call is TRBV20-1, the J call TRBJ2-4, with D perhaps matching TRBD2 (6 bases). Germline assignment: CDR1 DFQATT and CDR2 SNEGSKA (reference sequence). V shed 7 bases and J shed 0 bases, with 10 bases lying between them. This CDR3 has 13 residues. The CDR3 sequence: CSGEDLAKNIQYF. Here the CDR3 DNA reads TGCAGTGGGGAGGACCTAGCCAAAAACATTCAGTACTTC.

This chain joins TRBV27 and TRBJ2-1, with D perhaps given as TRBD1 or TRBD2 (5 bases each). V lost 5 bases, J lost 5 bases, and 13 bases lay in between. CDR1 and CDR2 (germline): MNHEY, SMNVEV (reference sequence). The CDR3 has 14 amino acids. The CDR3 DNA sequence: TGTGCCAGCAGTCACGCTACGGGACACAATGAGCAGTTCTTC. This encodes CASSHATGHNEQFF.

This clonotype was counted between two and nine times. V usage is TRBV5-1 and J usage is TRBJ1-2; D unclear. With 5 bases removed from V and 5 bases from J, the gap between germline ends came to 13 bases. CDR1 is SGHRS, CDR2 YFSETQ, per germline. CDR3 size: 13 residues. The CDR3 is CASREGFGYGYTF. CDR3 DNA: TGCGCCAGCAGGGAAGGGTTCGGTTATGGCTACACCTTC.

This clonotype occurred a few times. The rearrangement uses TRBV7-2 and TRBJ2-3; possibly TRBD1 for D (6 bases). V lost 7 bases, J lost 0 bases, and 11 bases lay in between. The CDR3 has 14 amino acids. Germline V gives CDR1 SGHTA, CDR2 FQGNSA. The CDR3, as DNA: TGTGCCAGCATCCGGGGACAAAGCACAGATACGCAGTATTTT. This codes for CASIRGQSTDTQYF.

V gene TRBV20-1 combines with J gene TRBJ2-7; 9 bases agree with TRBD2. The germline V gene encodes CDR1 DFQATT and CDR2 SNEGSKA (reference sequence). The CDR3 runs 14 residues. J gave up 0 bases and V 0 bases, and 0 bases lay outside the gene matches. This chain's CDR3 is CSARETSGSYEQYF. The CDR3 bases are TGCAGTGCTAGAGAGACTAGCGGCTCCTACGAGCAGTACTTC.

This chain connects TRBV5-4 to TRBJ2-4, with D perhaps TRBD1 or TRBD2 (5 bases each). V lost 4 bases and J lost 8, with 16 bases in between. Germline loops: CDR1 SGHNT, CDR2 YYREEE (reference sequence). CDR3 size: 14 residues. This CDR3 is CASSPGTDGDIQYF. The DNA of the CDR3 is TGTGCCAGCAGCCCCGGGACCGACGGAGACATTCAGTACTTC.

A few counts support this clonotype. The chain links TRBV7-2 to TRBJ1-2; D might be TRBD1 (6 bases). The V end was cut by 5 bases, the J end by 8 bases, with 15 bases between. The CDR3 has 13 residues. CDR1 is SGHTA and CDR2 is FQGNSA in the germline V gene. The CDR3 DNA reads TGTGCCAGCAGCCTCTACAGGGAAGGCGGCTACACCTTC. Protein sequence: CASSLYREGGYTF. Together with reference TRBV7-2 and TRBJ1-2, the CDR3 gives the full variable domain: GAGVSQSPSNKVTEKGKDVELRCDPISGHTALYWYRQSLGQGLEFLIYFQGNSAPDKSGLPSDRFSAERTGGSVSTLTIQRTQQEDSAVYLCASSLYREGGYTFGSGTRLTVV.

This clonotype turned up a few times. This chain uses TRBV28 with TRBJ1-2; 10 positions agree with TRBD1. Germline assignment: CDR1 MDHEN and CDR2 SYDVKM. The CDR3 totals 14 residues. With 7 bases clipped from V and 3 bases from J, the junction kept 5 bases outside the gene matches. Written as DNA, the CDR3 is TGTGCCAGCACTACGGACAGGGGGGACTATGGCTACACCTTC. Amino acids: CASTTDRGDYGYTF.